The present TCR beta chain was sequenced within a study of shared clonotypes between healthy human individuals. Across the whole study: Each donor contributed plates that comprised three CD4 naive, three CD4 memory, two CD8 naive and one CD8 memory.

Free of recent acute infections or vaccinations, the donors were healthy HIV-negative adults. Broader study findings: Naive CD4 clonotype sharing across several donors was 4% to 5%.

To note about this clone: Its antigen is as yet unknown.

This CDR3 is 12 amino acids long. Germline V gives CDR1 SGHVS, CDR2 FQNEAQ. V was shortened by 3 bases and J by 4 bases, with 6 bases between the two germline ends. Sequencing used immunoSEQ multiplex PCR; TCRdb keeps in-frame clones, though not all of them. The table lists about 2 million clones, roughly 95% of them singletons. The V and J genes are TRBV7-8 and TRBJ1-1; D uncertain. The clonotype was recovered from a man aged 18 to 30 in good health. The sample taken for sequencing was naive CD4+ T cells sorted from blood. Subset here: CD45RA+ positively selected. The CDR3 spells CASSLRATEAFF. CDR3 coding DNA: TGTGCCAGCAGCTTGAGGGCCACTGAAGCTTTCTTT.